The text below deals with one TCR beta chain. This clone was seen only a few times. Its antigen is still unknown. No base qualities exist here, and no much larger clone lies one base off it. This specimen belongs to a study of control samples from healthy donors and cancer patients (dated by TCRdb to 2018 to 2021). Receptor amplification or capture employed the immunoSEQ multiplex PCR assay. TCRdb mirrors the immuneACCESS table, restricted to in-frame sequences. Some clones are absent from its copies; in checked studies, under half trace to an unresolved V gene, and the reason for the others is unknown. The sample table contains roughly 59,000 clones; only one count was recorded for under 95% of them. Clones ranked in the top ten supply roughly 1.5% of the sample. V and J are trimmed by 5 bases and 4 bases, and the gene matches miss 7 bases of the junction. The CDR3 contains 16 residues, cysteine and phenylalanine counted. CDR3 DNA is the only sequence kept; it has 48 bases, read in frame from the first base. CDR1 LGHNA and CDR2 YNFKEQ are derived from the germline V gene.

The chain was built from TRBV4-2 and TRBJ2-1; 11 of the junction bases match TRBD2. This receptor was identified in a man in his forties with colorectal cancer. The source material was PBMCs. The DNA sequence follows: TGTGCCAGCAGCTTGCAGACTAGCGGGGTATACAATGAGCAGTTCTTC. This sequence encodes CASSLQTSGVYNEQFF.